Below, 32 T cell receptor beta chains from the same sample are listed, as sequenced in a study of cytomegalovirus exposure and HLA in healthy donors. Vbeta (60) and Jbeta (13) primers were used in the PCR. The method was immunoSEQ multiplex PCR; TCRdb's version includes in-frame clones alone and lacks a portion of them. The data contain 110,000 or so clones, approximately 75% of them singletons. The specimen sequenced was PBMCs. Receptors were obtained from a man in his forties or fifties in good health and CMV-seronegative.

This clone was recorded a few times. The CDR3 protein is CASARGNTEAFF. CDR3 nucleotide sequence: TGTGCCAGTGCGCGTGGGAACACTGAAGCTTTCTTT. The chain recombines TRBV19 with TRBJ1-1; D ambiguous. The CDR3 runs to 12 residues. Between the trimmed V and J ends, which lost 8 bases and 1 base, there was a span of 8 bases. The germline V gene has CDR1 LNHDA and CDR2 SQIVND (reference sequence).

About this clone itself: Different DNA sequences within this sample yield the same CDR3. The gene calls are TRBV18 and TRBJ1-1; D might be TRBD1 (6 bases). The CDR3 is made up of 12 amino acids. Germline-derived CDR1 and CDR2 are KGHSH and LQKENI. V was clipped by 2 bases and J by 5 bases, with 6 bases between them. This CDR3 reads CASSPTGTEAFF. The DNA of the CDR3 is TGTGCCAGCTCACCAACAGGGACTGAAGCTTTCTTT.

This clone appeared a few times. This chain joins TRBV4-1 and TRBJ2-1; 7 nucleotides align to TRBD2. V lost 0 bases to trimming and J lost 4 bases; unmatched junction nucleotides: 9. The length of the CDR3 is 17 residues. CDR1 and CDR2 (germline): MGHRA, YSYEKL. This chain's CDR3 is CASSQDRTSVGYNEQFF. DNA of the CDR3: TGCGCCAGCAGCCAAGATCGAACTAGCGTGGGATACAATGAGCAGTTCTTC.

V gene TRBV18 combines with J gene TRBJ1-2; no clear D gene. The CDR3 loop spans 16 amino acids. In germline, CDR1 is KGHSH, CDR2 LQKENI. Trimming removed 6 bases at V and 4 bases at J, with 21 bases between. CDR3 nucleotide sequence: TGTGCCAGCTCCCCCACCGTCTCCAGAACCATCTATGGCTACACCTTC. Translation gives CASSPTVSRTIYGYTF. Full variable domain (outside the CDR3, taken from reference TRBV18 and TRBJ1-2): NAGVMQNPRHLVRRRGQEARLRCSPMKGHSHVYWYRQLPEEGLKFMVYLQKENIIDESGMPKERFSAEFPKEGPSILRIQQVVRGDSAAYFCASSPTVSRTIYGYTFGSGTRLTVV.

V and J are TRBV29-1 and TRBJ1-1; 7 bases line up with TRBD1. Germline-derived CDR1 and CDR2 are SQVTM and ANQGSEA. The V segment lost 5 bases and the J segment 0 bases; nucleotides outside the gene matches: 9. This CDR3 spans 15 amino acids. CDR3 in amino acids: CSVKRTGLLNTEAFF. The CDR3 DNA follows: TGCAGCGTTAAAAGGACAGGACTTTTGAACACTGAAGCTTTCTTT.

With respect to this clone: The junction departs from the called germline gene at one end, perhaps through a read error. The chain employs TRBV30 and TRBJ2-7, with D tentatively TRBD1 (6 bases). The length of the CDR3 is 11 residues. Per germline, CDR1 GTSNPN and CDR2 SVGIG (reference sequence). CDR3 amino acids: CAWSSGGEGFF. Written as DNA, the CDR3 is TGTGCCTGGAGTAGTGGGGGCGAGGGTTTCTTC.

This chain joins TRBV6-6 and TRBJ1-5; 7 nucleotides align to TRBD1. CDR3 size: 14 residues. CDR1 and CDR2 from the germline V gene are MNHNY and SVGAGI (reference sequence). With V trimmed by 6 bases and J by 5 bases, 7 bases remained unmatched. The CDR3 bases are TGTGCCAGCAGACCTACAGGGGTCGATCAGCCCCAGCATTTT. Its translation: CASRPTGVDQPQHF.

The chain is built from TRBV6-5 and TRBJ2-7, with 7 bases lining up with TRBD1. V lost 4 bases to trimming and J lost 6 bases; unmatched junction nucleotides: 9. The CDR3 sequence is 14 residues long. Germline V gene lookup returns CDR1 MNHEY and CDR2 SVGAGI. The CDR3 sequence: CASSSWTGIREQYF. The CDR3 region has the DNA TGTGCCAGCAGTTCCTGGACAGGTATACGCGAGCAGTACTTC.

The CDR3 DNA sequence: TGTGCCAGTAGCGGGACTAGGTTCGATACGCAGTATTTT. Protein product: CASSGTRFDTQYF. This chain joins TRBV19 and TRBJ2-3; 8 bases are shared with TRBD2. J lost 6 bases, V lost 6 bases, and 5 bases had no gene match. Germline V lookup: CDR1 LNHDA, CDR2 SQIVND (reference sequence). This CDR3 has 13 residues.

This chain links TRBV4-3 with TRBJ2-3; the match to TRBD2 covers 7 bases. The CDR3 totals 16 residues. The V gene end was trimmed by 1 base and the J gene end by 6 bases; junction bases not matched to a gene: 10. The germline V gene encodes CDR1 LGHNA and CDR2 YSLEER. The CDR3 nucleotides are TGCGCCAGCAGCCAAGTTGGTGGGAGGGCCGGGGATACGCAGTATTTT. Protein sequence: CASSQVGGRAGDTQYF.

The chain joins TRBV19 to TRBJ2-2, with D perhaps TRBD1 (5 bases). CDR1 is LNHDA and CDR2 is SQIVND in the germline V gene (reference sequence). This CDR3 region has 15 residues. Trimming removed 7 bases from V and 4 bases from J, with 16 bases in between. The CDR3 coding sequence is TGTGCCAGTAAATCTGAGGACAAATTCACCGGGGAGCTGTTTTTT. This codes for CASKSEDKFTGELFF.

J is TRBJ1-5 and V is TRBV18; the D is unclear. Trimming left V 2 bases short and J 3 bases short, with 8 bases between. This CDR3 region has 14 residues. Germline CDR1 is KGHSH and CDR2 is LQKENI. The CDR3: CASSPGQTNQPQHF. The CDR3 DNA sequence: TGTGCCAGCTCACCAGGGCAGACCAATCAGCCCCAGCATTTT. The whole variable domain, remainder taken from reference TRBV18 and TRBJ1-5, is NAGVMQNPRHLVRRRGQEARLRCSPMKGHSHVYWYRQLPEEGLKFMVYLQKENIIDESGMPKERFSAEFPKEGPSILRIQQVVRGDSAAYFCASSPGQTNQPQHFGDGTRLSIL.

Details on this clone: An end of the junction does not agree with germline; a read error may underlie this. V gene TRBV5-1 combines with J gene TRBJ2-6; a possible D gene is TRBD1 (5 bases). This CDR3 spans 15 amino acids. The germline V gene encodes CDR1 SGHRS and CDR2 YFSETQ. CDR3 region: CASSLDISGANGLTF. Written as DNA, the CDR3 is TGCGCCAGCAGCTTGGATATCTCTGGGGCCAACGGCCTGACTTTC.

The chain employs TRBV7-9 and TRBJ2-1; weak D call: TRBD2 (7 bases). This CDR3 has 15 residues. The ends were cut back, 3 bases at V and 9 bases at J, with 18 bases in the middle. Germline V gene lookup returns CDR1 SEHNR and CDR2 FQNEAQ (reference sequence). The DNA for the CDR3 is TGTGCCAGCAGCTTCGGGGCGGGAGTAGGGGGTGAGCAGTTCTTC. As protein: CASSFGAGVGGEQFF.

V and J are TRBV29-1 and TRBJ2-2; D unclear. The CDR3 consists of 12 residues. Trimming took off 4 bases at V and 6 bases at J, with 9 bases between the two ends. CDR1 and CDR2 from the germline V gene are SQVTM and ANQGSEA. The DNA for the CDR3 is TGCAGCGTTGGGCCCGGGTCCGGGGAGCTGTTTTTT. Its translation is CSVGPGSGELFF.

The chain recombines TRBV28 with TRBJ2-7; D remains unclear. Germline loops: CDR1 MDHEN, CDR2 SYDVKM. V gave up 2 bases and J gave up 4 bases, with 3 bases separating them. CDR3 length equals 11 residues. CDR3 DNA: TGTGCCAGCAGTTTACGGTACGAGCAGTACTTC. This codes for CASSLRYEQYF.

This chain joins TRBV10-3 and TRBJ2-1, with 8 bases aligning to TRBD2. The germline V gene has CDR1 ENHRY and CDR2 SYGVKD. Trimming took 6 bases from V and 8 from J; bases not matched to a gene: 9. The CDR3 contains 14 residues. In DNA form, the CDR3 reads TGTGCCATCAGGCTAGCGGGTTCGAGGGATGAGCAGTTCTTC. Translating gives CAIRLAGSRDEQFF.

This clone was observed a few times. The chain links TRBV5-4 to TRBJ1-1, with unresolved D. The CDR3 has 11 residues. Germline values: CDR1 SGHNT, CDR2 YYREEE (reference sequence). Trimming pared 4 bases from V and 10 bases from J, leaving 11 bases between. CDR3 nucleotide sequence: TGTGCCAGCAGCGGTCCGGCGGGAGCTTTCTTT. Protein: CASSGPAGAFF.

Concerning this clone: A read error may account for a junction end that differs from germline. The genes are TRBV7-8 and TRBJ2-3; perhaps TRBD2 as D (5 bases). The CDR3 is 14 residues long. The germline gives CDR1 SGHVS, CDR2 FQNEAQ. This CDR3 reads CASSEPQDGDMQYF. The CDR3, as DNA: TGTGCCAGCAGCGAGCCTCAGGACGGGGATATGCAGTATTTT.

The chain has TRBV6-4 and TRBJ1-2; D call uncertain. This CDR3 contains 13 residues. V was pared by 4 bases and J by 4 bases, with 10 bases between. CDR1 MRHNA and CDR2 SNTAGT come from the germline V gene. This CDR3 reads CASSGWPFYGYTF. In DNA form, the CDR3 reads TGTGCCAGCAGTGGATGGCCCTTCTATGGCTACACCTTC.

The chain is built from TRBV19 and TRBJ1-5, with unresolved D. This CDR3 comprises 16 residues. Germline values: CDR1 LNHDA, CDR2 SQIVND (reference sequence). The ends were cut back, 3 bases at V and 0 bases at J, with 12 bases in the middle. The CDR3 is CASSMVQTYSNQPQHF. DNA for the CDR3: TGTGCCAGTAGTATGGTCCAGACTTATAGCAATCAGCCCCAGCATTTT.

The V call is TRBV7-9, the J call TRBJ2-7; TRBD2 matches 8 bases. The V gene's germline CDR1 is SEHNR and CDR2 FQNEAQ (reference sequence). J lost 4 bases, V lost 1 base, and 6 bases had no gene match. This CDR3 is built from 15 residues. The DNA for the CDR3 is TGTGCCAGCAGCTTAGGGACGGGAGGGCCGTACGAGCAGTACTTC. It is translated as CASSLGTGGPYEQYF.

The chain has TRBV7-2 and TRBJ1-2; D perhaps matches TRBD1 (6 bases). Germline CDR1 is SGHTA and CDR2 is FQGNSA. V lost 5 bases and J 4 bases, leaving 23 bases between the germline ends. The CDR3 loop spans 17 amino acids. The CDR3 sequence: CASSPWGRQDLIYGYTF. The CDR3 region has the DNA TGTGCCAGCAGCCCATGGGGCCGACAGGACCTCATCTATGGCTACACCTTC.

This clone was seen just once. The gene calls are TRBV28 and TRBJ1-2; tentative D call: TRBD1 (5 bases). There are 14 residues in the CDR3. The germline V and J ends were trimmed by 7 bases and 4 bases, with 16 bases remaining between them. From germline, CDR1 is MDHEN and CDR2 SYDVKM. CDR3 residues: CASTPGGDLYGYTF. The CDR3 DNA reads as TGTGCCAGCACCCCGGGGGGGGACCTCTATGGCTACACCTTC.

The count of this clone is one. This rearrangement joins TRBV4-3 to TRBJ2-5; 10 positions match TRBD1. Germline trimming cut 5 bases from V and 4 bases from J; bases unmatched to any gene: 1. The length of the CDR3 is 13 residues. Looked up from germline, CDR1 is LGHNA and CDR2 is YSLEER. The CDR3 loop is CASSRTGGETQYF. The CDR3 DNA reads as TGCGCCAGCAGCAGGACAGGGGGAGAGACCCAGTACTTC.

The chain combines TRBV7-2 with TRBJ2-1; D ambiguous. Trimming took off 3 bases at V and 3 bases at J, with 3 bases between the two ends. Germline V lookup: CDR1 SGHTA, CDR2 FQGNSA. The CDR3 runs to 12 residues. CDR3 sequence: CASSFYYNEQFF. The CDR3 bases are TGTGCCAGCAGCTTTTACTACAATGAGCAGTTCTTC.

The chain links TRBV27 to TRBJ2-5, with D tentatively TRBD1 (6 bases). V gave up 7 bases and J gave up 4 bases, with 16 bases separating them. CDR3 size: 14 residues. Germline V gives CDR1 MNHEY, CDR2 SMNVEV (reference sequence). CDR3 sequence reads: CASKGHRAAETQYF. Here the CDR3 DNA reads TGTGCCAGCAAGGGCCACAGGGCGGCAGAGACCCAGTACTTC.

The chain carries TRBV2 and TRBJ2-7, with a tentative D call TRBD1 (5 bases). The CDR3 spans 14 residues. Germline CDR1 reads SNHLY; CDR2 reads FYNNEI. The V and J ends lost 2 bases and 0 bases respectively, with 8 bases between them. In DNA, the CDR3 is TGTGCCAGCAGTGAACGACAGAACTCCTACGAGCAGTACTTC. This sequence encodes CASSERQNSYEQYF.

The rearrangement joins TRBV10-3 to TRBJ2-6, with TRBD1 matching 7 bases. The CDR3 loop spans 17 amino acids. J was trimmed by 0 bases and V by 2 bases; bases with no gene match: 4. Germline V gives CDR1 ENHRY, CDR2 SYGVKD. CDR3 protein: CAISERGQLSGANVLTF. CDR3 DNA sequence: TGTGCCATCAGTGAGAGGGGGCAGCTCTCTGGGGCCAACGTCCTGACTTTC.

The V and J genes are TRBV11-2 and TRBJ2-7; D call uncertain. The CDR3 covers 14 residues. V lost 2 bases to trimming and J lost 1 base, with 9 bases between them. From germline, CDR1 is SGHAT and CDR2 FQNNGV. CDR3 residues: CASSLRRSSYEQYF. In nucleotides, the CDR3 is TGTGCCAGCAGCTTACGGCGGTCATCCTACGAGCAGTACTTC.

The chain uses TRBV7-8 and TRBJ2-3; D possibly corresponds to TRBD2 (7 bases). V was pared by 5 bases and J by 1 base, with 19 bases between. Germline values: CDR1 SGHVS, CDR2 FQNEAQ. The CDR3 loop spans 17 amino acids. The CDR3 protein is CASSNNLWGGGTDTQYF. CDR3 nucleotides: TGTGCCAGCAGCAATAACCTTTGGGGGGGCGGCACAGATACGCAGTATTTT.

With respect to this clone: One end of the junction does not line up with germline, which may come from a read error. The same CDR3 can be traced to other DNA sequences in this sample. V usage is TRBV5-8 and J usage is TRBJ1-4; possibly TRBD1 for D (5 bases). The CDR3 is 13 residues long. Germline assignment: CDR1 SGHTS and CDR2 YDEGEE. CDR3: CATPGIGDEKLFF. In nucleotides, the CDR3 is TGTGCCACCCCAGGGATCGGTGATGAAAAATTGTTTTTT.